This TCR beta chain was sequenced for a study of response to subunit inactivated influenza vaccine. Study results and limitations: Only a handful of new T cells, the authors suggested, are recruited with each seasonal influenza vaccination.

Germline V gene data show CDR1 as SGHTA and CDR2 as FQGNSA. This CDR3 is built from 16 residues. Losses at the gene ends were 6 bases for V and 0 bases for J; bases not matched to a gene: 5. As to this clonotype: Its antigen is not known.

TCRdb passed the RT-PCR reads through MiXCR, listing each CDR3 protein once. The sample has about 650,000 distinct CDR3 sequences, 14% seen once. The chain recombines TRBV7-2 with TRBJ2-2; TRBD2 aligns across 9 bases. This clonotype was obtained from a man aged 45-65 years who received an inactivated influenza vaccine. The source was PBMCs from blood, collected 14 days before vaccination. CDR3 sequence (DNA): TGTGCCAGCAGTCCTTTAGCGGGAGCGAACACCGGGGAGCTGTTTTTT. Residues: CASSPLAGANTGELFF.